These 13 T cell receptor beta chains came from one sample sequenced in a study of Ad26.COV2.S vaccination and SARS-CoV-2 variants. Noted treatment: some 20 received Ad26.COV2.S at low or high dose, single or two shots; roughly five received placebo; per-sample allocation not given. Specimen acquisition occurred on day 63 following the initial vaccine or placebo injection. The repertoire was sequenced with immunoSEQ multiplex PCR; TCRdb's copy has only in-frame clones and lacks some. This table has 360,000 or so clones, 89% appearing once. Sequences were derived from peripheral blood, sampled in a trial of Ad26.COV2.S vaccine versus placebo. These receptor sequences come from a person between 18 and 60 years old who received the Ad26.COV2.S COVID-19 vaccine or a placebo.

J is TRBJ2-2 and V is TRBV7-2, with TRBD2 identical over 14 bases. V gave up 2 bases and J gave up 6 bases; unmatched junction bases: 2. Germline CDR1 reads SGHTA; CDR2 reads FQGNSA. The CDR3 covers 16 residues. CDR3 nucleotide sequence: TGTGCCAGCAGCTTAATGACTAGCGGGAGGGCCGGGGAGCTGTTTTTT. It encodes CASSLMTSGRAGELFF.

The chain carries TRBV7-9 and TRBJ2-1; no clear D. The ends were cut back, 2 bases at V and 2 bases at J, with 22 bases in the middle. This CDR3 spans 19 amino acids. The germline gives CDR1 SEHNR, CDR2 FQNEAQ (reference sequence). The CDR3 DNA follows: TGTGCCAGCAGCTTACAACCTCCATATGTTCAACTCACCTACAATGAGCAGTTCTTC. This translates into CASSLQPPYVQLTYNEQFF.

The chain recombines TRBV7-2 with TRBJ2-7, with D perhaps matching TRBD1 or TRBD2 (5 bases each). Looked up from germline, CDR1 is SGHTA and CDR2 is FQGNSA. V lost 0 bases, J lost 0 bases, and 15 bases lay in between. The length of the CDR3 is 17 residues. CDR3 bases: TGTGCCAGCAGCTTAGCGATTGGGGGATTCTACTCCTACGAGCAGTACTTC. Amino acids: CASSLAIGGFYSYEQYF.

The gene calls are TRBV7-6 and TRBJ1-3; weak D call: TRBD1 (5 bases). V was trimmed by 1 base and J by 2 bases, leaving 9 bases between them. From germline, CDR1 is SGHVS and CDR2 FNYEAQ. The CDR3 is made up of 15 amino acids. CDR3 amino acids: CASSLGQGAGNTIYF. CDR3 nucleotide sequence: TGTGCCAGCAGCTTAGGGCAGGGTGCTGGAAACACCATATATTTT.

The chain has TRBV6-1 and TRBJ1-5; no reliable D call. Germline values: CDR1 MNHNS, CDR2 SASEGT. Trimming shortened V by 3 bases and J by 6 bases, and 9 bases separated the two germline ends. The CDR3 extends over 13 amino acids. CDR3: CASSDPGSQPQHF. The DNA for the CDR3 is TGTGCCAGCAGTGATCCCGGCAGTCAGCCCCAGCATTTT.

The rearrangement links TRBV6-5 to TRBJ2-7; D might be TRBD2 (6 bases). Germline V gene sequence: CDR1 MNHEY, CDR2 SVGAGI. CDR3 length: 12 residues. V lost 4 bases and J lost 6, with 10 bases in between. The CDR3 DNA reads TGTGCCAGCAGTTTCGGGAGTCCCGAGCAGTACTTC. Amino acids: CASSFGSPEQYF.

Here the CDR3 reads CASSPRGTKSTDTQYF. Here the CDR3 DNA reads TGTGCCAGCAGCCCCCGTGGGACTAAGAGCACAGATACGCAGTATTTT. V usage is TRBV7-3 and J usage is TRBJ2-3; 7 nucleotides line up with TRBD2. The CDR3 contains 16 residues. From germline, CDR1 is SGHTA and CDR2 FQGTGA. The junction had 8 bases not matched to a gene; V was cut back by 5 bases and J by 0 bases.

The chain has TRBV5-1 and TRBJ1-2; 7 positions agree with TRBD1. The V gene end was trimmed by 6 bases and the J gene end by 7 bases; junction bases not matched to a gene: 6. CDR3 length: 12 amino acids. Per the germline V gene, CDR1 is SGHRS and CDR2 is YFSETQ. The CDR3: CASKEGASGYTF. The CDR3 coding sequence is TGCGCCAGCAAGGAGGGGGCGAGTGGCTACACCTTC.

V usage is TRBV2 and J usage is TRBJ2-2; D remains unclear. Trimming stripped 4 bases from V and 2 bases from J, with 14 bases between. Germline lookup yields CDR1 SNHLY and CDR2 FYNNEI. CDR3 length: 16 residues. The CDR3: CASSAPSGINTGELFF. The CDR3 bases are TGTGCCAGCAGTGCCCCGTCCGGAATTAACACCGGGGAGCTGTTTTTT.

The J gene is TRBJ2-7, the V gene TRBV21-1; the table's D call of TRBD2 was not tested on the DNA. TRBV21-1 is deemed a pseudogene. The CDR3 consists of 15 residues. DNA of the CDR3: TGTGCCAGCAGCAATGTGGCTAGGAGGACCTACGAGCAGTACTTC. It specifies CASSNVARRTYEQYF.

The table lists this clone with a count of one. The chain employs TRBV12-3 or TRBV12-4 and TRBJ1-1, with TRBD1 identical over 9 bases. CDR3 length: 12 amino acids. Losses at the gene ends were 7 bases for V and 5 bases for J; bases not matched to a gene: 2. CDR3 sequence reads: CASNRGLTEAFF. The CDR3 DNA follows: TGTGCCAGCAACAGGGGGCTTACTGAAGCTTTCTTT.

As for this clone: Other DNA sequences in the same sample also yield this CDR3. The chain joins TRBV7-2 to TRBJ1-5; TRBD1 matches at 7 bases. Germline assignment: CDR1 SGHTA and CDR2 FQGNSA. Trimming took 2 bases from V and 6 from J; bases not matched to a gene: 4. The CDR3 consists of 14 residues. CDR3 loop: CASSLRQGGQPQHF. Written as DNA, the CDR3 is TGTGCCAGCAGCTTAAGACAGGGAGGTCAGCCCCAGCATTTT.

This chain uses TRBV3-1 (or the pseudogene TRBV3-2) with TRBJ2-1; TRBD2 matches at 10 bases. J was trimmed by 5 bases and V by 0 bases; bases with no gene match: 7. Germline CDR1 reads LGHDT; CDR2 reads YNNKEL (reference sequence). This CDR3 contains 17 residues. The CDR3 spells CASSQEGLAGVDNEQFF. For the CDR3, the DNA is TGTGCCAGCAGCCAAGAGGGGCTAGCGGGAGTAGACAATGAGCAGTTCTTC.